A selection of T cell receptor beta chains follows, all from one sample in a study of T cell changes during pregnancy in multiple sclerosis. Method: immunoSEQ multiplex PCR; TCRdb's copy keeps in-frame clones and lacks some. The profile shows 25,000 to 40,000 clones, approximately 86% of them singletons. The input for sequencing was CD8+ T cells from peripheral blood mononuclear cells, taken before pregnancy. These receptors were obtained from a female donor with multiple sclerosis, enrolled in a pregnancy study. CDR3s include the opening cysteine and the closing phenylalanine or tryptophan. A D gene is named only where the DNA matches it firmly. Expanded clones are given a class, and other clones once, few, many or no size at all.

>NA|once|TRBV28|TRBJ1-2
CASSFSSGSVGYTF
TGTGCCAGCAGTTTTTCCTCAGGGTCTGTTGGCTACACCTTC
>TRBD2|few|TRBV9|TRBJ2-5
CASSSWTSGGVETQYF
TGTGCCAGCAGCTCCTGGACTAGCGGGGGGGTCGAGACCCAGTACTTC
>NA|NA|TRBV11-2|TRBJ2-3
CASSSYISTDTQYF
TGTGCCAGCAGCTCGTACATTTCGACAGATACGCAGTATTTT
>NA|NA|TRBV11-3|TRBJ2-7
CASSLAQDYEQYF
TGTGCCAGCAGCTTAGCACAGGACTACGAGCAGTACTTC
>TRBD1|NA|TRBV27|TRBJ2-1
CASSIGGSYNEQFF
TGTGCCAGCAGTATAGGGGGCTCATACAATGAGCAGTTCTTC
>TRBD1|NA|TRBV2|TRBJ1-4
CASSEGDRNEKLFF
TGTGCCAGCAGTGAAGGGGACAGGAATGAAAAACTGTTTTTT
>NA|NA|TRBV6-1|TRBJ1-1
CASSLTENTEAFF
TGTGCCAGCAGTTTAACAGAGAACACTGAAGCTTTCTTT
>TRBD2|NA|TRBV7-9|TRBJ2-3
CASSLGLAGGPGDTQYF
TGTGCCAGCAGCTTAGGACTAGCGGGGGGCCCCGGAGATACGCAGTATTTT
>TRBD2|medium-sized|TRBV11-2|TRBJ2-1
CASSLLAGGSYNEQFF
TGTGCCAGCAGCTTATTAGCGGGGGGTTCCTACAATGAGCAGTTCTTC
>NA|NA|TRBV11-2|TRBJ1-1
CASSSPPGKEAFF
TGTGCCAGCAGCTCACCCCCGGGGAAGGAAGCTTTCTTT
>NA|NA|TRBV11-3|TRBJ2-7
CASSQGTREQYF
TGTGCCAGCAGCCAAGGGACTCGCGAGCAGTACTTC
>TRBD1|few|TRBV10-3|TRBJ1-1
CAITRDRATEAFF
TGTGCCATCACGAGAGACAGGGCCACTGAAGCTTTCTTT
>TRBD2|NA|TRBV27|TRBJ2-5
CASSYRGGQETQYF
TGTGCCAGCAGTTACCGGGGGGGCCAAGAGACCCAGTACTTC
>TRBD2|NA|TRBV7-3|TRBJ2-1
CATGTSGNNEQFF
TGTGCCACCGGGACTAGCGGGAACAATGAGCAGTTCTTC
>TRBD1|NA|TRBV30|TRBJ2-1
CAWAPGTGPYNEQFF
TGTGCCTGGGCTCCCGGGACAGGGCCCTACAATGAGCAGTTCTTC
>TRBD2|NA|TRBV6-4|TRBJ2-2
CASSELAGGTGELFF
TGTGCCAGCAGTGAGCTAGCGGGAGGCACCGGGGAGCTGTTTTTT
>NA|NA|TRBV10-1|TRBJ2-2
CASSDWAGRDTGELFF
TGCGCCAGCAGTGATTGGGCGGGACGGGACACCGGGGAGCTGTTTTTT
>NA|NA|TRBV19|TRBJ1-4
CASSSGTEEQANEKLFF
TGTGCCAGTAGTAGTGGAACAGAAGAGCAGGCTAATGAAAAACTGTTTTTT
>NA|NA|TRBV7-6|TRBJ2-7
CASSPGGGVWEQYF
TGTGCCAGCAGCCCCGGAGGGGGCGTGTGGGAGCAGTACTTC
>NA|NA|TRBV4-1|TRBJ2-1
CASSQEGSEQFF
TGCGCCAGCAGCCAAGAGGGCAGCGAGCAGTTCTTC
>NA|NA|TRBV7-2|TRBJ2-1
CASSLPPSREQFF
TGTGCCAGCAGCTTACCCCCCTCCCGGGAGCAGTTCTTC
>NA|few|TRBV19|TRBJ2-5
CASSQRQVQETQYF
TGTGCCAGTAGTCAGAGACAGGTACAAGAGACCCAGTACTTC
>NA|once|TRBV6-1|TRBJ1-1
CASTIGRDRNTEAFF
TGTGCCAGCACCATCGGGAGGGATCGGAACACTGAAGCTTTCTTT
>TRBD1|once|TRBV7-9|TRBJ2-1
CASSLRQGAGEQFF
TGTGCCAGCAGCTTGCGACAGGGGGCAGGTGAGCAGTTCTTC
>TRBD2|NA|TRBV28|TRBJ2-1
CASSPSTLAEGGEQFF
TGTGCCAGCAGTCCTTCGACACTAGCGGAGGGGGGCGAGCAGTTCTTC
>NA|NA|TRBV6-5|TRBJ1-1
CASSKAGGKTEAFF
TGTGCCAGCAGCAAAGCGGGGGGTAAGACTGAAGCTTTCTTT
>TRBD1|NA|TRBV27|TRBJ1-1
CASSSGGIGETEAFF
TGTGCCAGCAGTTCAGGGGGCATAGGAGAAACTGAAGCTTTCTTT
>NA|NA|TRBV7-3|TRBJ1-1
CASSLDRGTEAFF
TGTGCCAGCAGCTTAGATAGAGGGACTGAAGCTTTCTTT
>NA|NA|TRBV4-2|TRBJ1-3
CASVFRVGSSGNTIYF
TGTGCCAGCGTTTTCCGAGTCGGGTCCTCTGGAAACACCATATATTTT
>TRBD2|NA|TRBV7-2|TRBJ2-3
CASSEPSGGGGTDTQYF
TGTGCCAGCAGTGAACCTAGCGGGGGAGGAGGCACAGATACGCAGTATTTT
>NA|NA|TRBV9|TRBJ2-1
CASSVGNSLFYNEQFF
TGTGCCAGCAGCGTAGGGAACAGTTTATTTTACAATGAGCAGTTCTTC
>NA|NA|TRBV5-6|TRBJ2-7
CASSLGRMYEQYF
TGTGCCAGCAGCTTGGGCAGGATGTACGAGCAGTACTTC
>TRBD1|NA|TRBV7-3|TRBJ2-1
CASSSFSGTGNEQFF
TGTGCCAGCAGCTCCTTTTCCGGGACAGGCAATGAGCAGTTCTTC
>NA|NA|TRBV5-1|TRBJ2-7
CASSGEGEAYEQYF
TGCGCCAGCAGTGGTGAAGGAGAAGCCTACGAGCAGTACTTC
>TRBD2|NA|TRBV14|TRBJ2-3
CASSPTPGLAASTDTQYF
TGTGCCAGCAGCCCTACCCCTGGCCTAGCGGCAAGCACAGATACGCAGTATTTT
>NA|NA|TRBV6-1|TRBJ1-2
CASSEAFQGLRGYTF
TGTGCCAGCAGTGAAGCCTTCCAAGGACTGCGTGGCTACACCTTC
>NA|NA|TRBV27|TRBJ2-1
CASSLIASAGADEQFF
TGTGCCAGCAGTTTAATTGCATCGGCAGGGGCGGATGAGCAGTTCTTC
>TRBD2|NA|TRBV11-2|TRBJ2-1
CASSSPFDGGAPNEQFF
TGTGCCAGCAGCTCCCCTTTTGACGGGGGGGCCCCCAATGAGCAGTTCTTC
>NA|NA|TRBV14|TRBJ1-4
CASSLHRDYNEKLFF
TGTGCCAGCAGCCTCCACAGAGACTATAATGAAAAACTGTTTTTT
>TRBD1|NA|TRBV27|TRBJ2-2
CASSFGQGAGTGELFF
TGTGCCAGCAGTTTTGGACAGGGGGCGGGCACCGGGGAGCTGTTTTTT
>TRBD1|NA|TRBV9|TRBJ1-1
CASSLRGPGTEAFF
TGTGCCAGCAGTTTGAGGGGGCCCGGGACTGAAGCTTTCTTT